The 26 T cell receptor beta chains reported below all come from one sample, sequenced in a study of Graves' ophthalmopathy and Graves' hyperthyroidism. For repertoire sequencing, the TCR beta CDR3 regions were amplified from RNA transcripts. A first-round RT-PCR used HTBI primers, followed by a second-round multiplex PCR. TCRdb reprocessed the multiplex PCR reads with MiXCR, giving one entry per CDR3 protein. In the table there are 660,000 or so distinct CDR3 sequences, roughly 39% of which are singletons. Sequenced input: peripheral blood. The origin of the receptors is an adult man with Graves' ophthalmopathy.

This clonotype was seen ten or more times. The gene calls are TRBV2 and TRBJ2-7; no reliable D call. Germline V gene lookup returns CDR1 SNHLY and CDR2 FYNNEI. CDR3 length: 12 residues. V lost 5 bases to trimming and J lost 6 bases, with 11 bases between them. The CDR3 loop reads CASSPRRAEQYF. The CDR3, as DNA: TGTGCCAGCAGTCCGCGGCGAGCCGAGCAGTACTTC.

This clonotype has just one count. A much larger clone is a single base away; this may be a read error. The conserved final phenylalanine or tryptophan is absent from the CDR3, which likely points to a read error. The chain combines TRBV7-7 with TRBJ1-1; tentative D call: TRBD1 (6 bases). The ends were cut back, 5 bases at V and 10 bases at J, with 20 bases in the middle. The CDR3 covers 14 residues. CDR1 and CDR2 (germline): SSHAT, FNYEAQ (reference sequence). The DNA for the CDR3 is TGTGCCAGCAGCCCTCAGGGGCCGCACGCTAGAGCTTTCTCT. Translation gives CASSPQGPHARAFS.

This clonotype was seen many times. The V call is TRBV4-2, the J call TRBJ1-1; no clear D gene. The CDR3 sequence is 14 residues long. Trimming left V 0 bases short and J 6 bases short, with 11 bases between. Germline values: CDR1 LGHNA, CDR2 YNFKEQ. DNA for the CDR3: TGTGCCAGCAGCCAAGACCGCTCGGCGGCTGAAGCTTTCTTT. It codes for CASSQDRSAAEAFF.

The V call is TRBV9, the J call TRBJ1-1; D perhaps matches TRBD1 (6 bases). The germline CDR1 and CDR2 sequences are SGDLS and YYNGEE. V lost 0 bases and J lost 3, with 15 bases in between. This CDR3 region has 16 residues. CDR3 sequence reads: CASSVGGGGLDTEAFF. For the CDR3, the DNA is TGTGCCAGCAGCGTAGGAGGGGGAGGTTTAGACACTGAAGCTTTCTTT.

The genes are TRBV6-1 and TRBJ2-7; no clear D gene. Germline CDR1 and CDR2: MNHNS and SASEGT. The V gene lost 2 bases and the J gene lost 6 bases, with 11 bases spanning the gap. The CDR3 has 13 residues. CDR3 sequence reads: CASSEKGHFEQYF. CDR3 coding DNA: TGTGCCAGCAGTGAAAAAGGGCACTTCGAGCAGTACTTC.

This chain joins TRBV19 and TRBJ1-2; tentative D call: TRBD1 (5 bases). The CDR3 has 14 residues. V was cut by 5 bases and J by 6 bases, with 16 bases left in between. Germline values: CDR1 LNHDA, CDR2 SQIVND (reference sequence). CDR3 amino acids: CASSQRGGKDGYTF. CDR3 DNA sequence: TGTGCCAGTAGTCAGCGGGGGGGTAAGGATGGCTACACCTTC. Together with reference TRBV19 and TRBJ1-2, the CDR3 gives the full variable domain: DGGITQSPKYLFRKEGQNVTLSCEQNLNHDAMYWYRQDPGQGLRLIYYSQIVNDFQKGDIAEGYSVSREKKESFPLTVTSAQKNPTAFYLCASSQRGGKDGYTFGSGTRLTVV.

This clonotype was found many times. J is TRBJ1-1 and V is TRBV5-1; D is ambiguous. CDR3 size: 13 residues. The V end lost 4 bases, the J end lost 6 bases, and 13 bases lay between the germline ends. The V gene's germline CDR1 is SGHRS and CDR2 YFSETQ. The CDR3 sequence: CASSPDSNSEAFF. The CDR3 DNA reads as TGCGCCAGCAGCCCGGACTCAAACTCTGAAGCTTTCTTT.

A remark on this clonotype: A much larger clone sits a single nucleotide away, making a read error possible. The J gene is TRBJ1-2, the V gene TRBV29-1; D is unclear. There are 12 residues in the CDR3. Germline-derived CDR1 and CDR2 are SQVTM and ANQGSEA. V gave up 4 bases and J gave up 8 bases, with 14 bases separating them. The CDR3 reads CSVVDFRSGYTF. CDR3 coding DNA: TGCAGCGTTGTCGACTTCCGGAGCGGCTACACCTTC.

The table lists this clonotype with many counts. The CDR3 reads CAIRKDRGPDPYSNQPQHF. The CDR3 DNA follows: TGTGCCATCAGGAAGGACAGGGGACCAGACCCTTATAGCAATCAGCCCCAGCATTTT. V and J are TRBV10-3 and TRBJ1-5; 9 bases are a match to TRBD1. This CDR3 comprises 19 residues. In germline, CDR1 is ENHRY, CDR2 SYGVKD. Unmatched junction bases numbered 15, after V lost 6 bases and J lost 0 bases.

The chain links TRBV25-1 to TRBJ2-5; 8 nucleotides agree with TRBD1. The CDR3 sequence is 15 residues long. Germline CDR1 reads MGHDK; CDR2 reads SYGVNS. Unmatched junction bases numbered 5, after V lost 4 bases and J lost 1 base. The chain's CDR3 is CASSVTGQVQETQYF. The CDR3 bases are TGTGCCAGCAGTGTAACGGGACAGGTCCAAGAGACCCAGTACTTC.

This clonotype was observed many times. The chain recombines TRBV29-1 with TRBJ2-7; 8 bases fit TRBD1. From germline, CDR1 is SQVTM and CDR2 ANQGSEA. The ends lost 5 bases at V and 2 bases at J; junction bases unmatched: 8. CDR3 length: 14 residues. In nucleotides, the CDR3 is TGCAGCGTTTATACCGGGACAGGAGCCTACGAGCAGTACTTC. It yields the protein CSVYTGTGAYEQYF.

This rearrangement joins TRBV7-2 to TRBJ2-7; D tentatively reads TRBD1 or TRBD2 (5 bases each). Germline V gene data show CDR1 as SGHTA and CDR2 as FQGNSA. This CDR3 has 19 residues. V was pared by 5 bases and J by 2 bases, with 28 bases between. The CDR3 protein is CASSKPFNEGLRRAYEQYF. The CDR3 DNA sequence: TGTGCCAGCAGCAAGCCCTTCAACGAGGGGCTACGGCGCGCCTACGAGCAGTACTTC. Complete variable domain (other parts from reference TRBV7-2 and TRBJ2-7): GAGVSQSPSNKVTEKGKDVELRCDPISGHTALYWYRQSLGQGLEFLIYFQGNSAPDKSGLPSDRFSAERTGGSVSTLTIQRTQQEDSAVYLCASSKPFNEGLRRAYEQYFGPGTRLTVT.

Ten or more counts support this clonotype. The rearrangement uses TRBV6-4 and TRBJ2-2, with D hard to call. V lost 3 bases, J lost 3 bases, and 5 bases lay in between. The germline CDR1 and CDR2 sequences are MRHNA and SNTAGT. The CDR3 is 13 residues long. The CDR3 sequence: CASSDGYTGELFF. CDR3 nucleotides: TGTGCCAGCAGTGATGGATACACCGGGGAGCTGTTTTTT.

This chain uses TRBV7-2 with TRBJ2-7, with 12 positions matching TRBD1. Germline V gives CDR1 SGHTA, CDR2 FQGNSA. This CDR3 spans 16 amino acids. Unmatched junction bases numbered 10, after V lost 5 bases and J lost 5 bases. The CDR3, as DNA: TGTGCCAGCAGCACTGACCGGGACAGGGGGCTCAACGAGCAGTACTTC. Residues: CASSTDRDRGLNEQYF.

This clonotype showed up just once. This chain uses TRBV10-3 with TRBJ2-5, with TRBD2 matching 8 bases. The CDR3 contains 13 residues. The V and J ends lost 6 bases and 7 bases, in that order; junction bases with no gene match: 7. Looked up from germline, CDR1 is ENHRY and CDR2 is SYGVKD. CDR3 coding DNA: TGTGCCATCAGCCGGGGACTAGTGGTGACCCAGTACTTC. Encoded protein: CAISRGLVVTQYF.

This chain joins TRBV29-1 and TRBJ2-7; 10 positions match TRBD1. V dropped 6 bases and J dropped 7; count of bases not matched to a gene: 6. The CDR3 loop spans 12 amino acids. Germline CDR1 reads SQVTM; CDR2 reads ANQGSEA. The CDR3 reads CSVPGQGSEQYF. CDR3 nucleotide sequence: TGCAGCGTCCCGGGACAGGGGAGTGAGCAGTACTTC.

Here the CDR3 DNA reads TGTGCCAGTAGTATGGGGCTAGCCGTACAAGAGACCCAGTACTTC. Protein: CASSMGLAVQETQYF. This rearrangement joins TRBV19 to TRBJ2-5; either TRBD1 or TRBD2 may fit D (5 bases each). Per the germline V gene, CDR1 is LNHDA and CDR2 is SQIVND (reference sequence). Trimming pared 3 bases from V and 2 bases from J, leaving 13 bases between. The CDR3 runs 15 residues.

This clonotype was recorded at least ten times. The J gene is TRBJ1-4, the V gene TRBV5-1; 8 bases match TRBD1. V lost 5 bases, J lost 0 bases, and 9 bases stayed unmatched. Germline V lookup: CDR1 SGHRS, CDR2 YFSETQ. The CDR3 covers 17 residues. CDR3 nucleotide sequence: TGCGCCAGCAGTCGCCGGGACAGGAGGTCAACTAATGAAAAACTGTTTTTT. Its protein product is CASSRRDRRSTNEKLFF.

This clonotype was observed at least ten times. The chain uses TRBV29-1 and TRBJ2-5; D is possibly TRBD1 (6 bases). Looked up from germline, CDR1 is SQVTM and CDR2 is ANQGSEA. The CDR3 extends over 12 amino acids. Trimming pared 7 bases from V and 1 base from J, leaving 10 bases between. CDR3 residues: CSGLDSQETQYF. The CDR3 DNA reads TGCAGCGGCCTGGACAGCCAAGAGACCCAGTACTTC.

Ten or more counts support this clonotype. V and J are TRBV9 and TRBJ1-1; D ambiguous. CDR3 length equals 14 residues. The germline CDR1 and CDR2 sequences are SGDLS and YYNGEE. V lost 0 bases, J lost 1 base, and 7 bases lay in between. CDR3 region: CASSVAYGNTEAFF. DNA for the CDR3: TGTGCCAGCAGCGTAGCTTACGGGAACACTGAAGCTTTCTTT. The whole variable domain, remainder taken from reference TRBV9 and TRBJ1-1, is DSGVTQTPKHLITATGQRVTLRCSPRSGDLSVYWYQQSLDQGLQFLIQYYNGEERAKGNILERFSAQQFPDLHSELNLSSLELGDSALYFCASSVAYGNTEAFFGQGTRLTVV.

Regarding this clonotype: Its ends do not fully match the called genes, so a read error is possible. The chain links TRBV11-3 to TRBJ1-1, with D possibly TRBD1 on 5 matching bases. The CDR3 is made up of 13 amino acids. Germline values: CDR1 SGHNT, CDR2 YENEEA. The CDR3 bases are TGTGCCAGCAGCTTATGGGTGGACACTGAAGCTTCCTTT. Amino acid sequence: CASSLWVDTEASF.

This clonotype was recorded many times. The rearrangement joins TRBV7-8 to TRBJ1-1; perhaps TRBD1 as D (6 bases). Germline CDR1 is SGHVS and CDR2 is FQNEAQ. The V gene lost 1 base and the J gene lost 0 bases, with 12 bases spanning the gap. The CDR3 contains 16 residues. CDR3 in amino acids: CASSLGRGRVNTEAFF. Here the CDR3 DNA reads TGTGCCAGCAGCTTAGGCAGGGGCAGGGTGAACACTGAAGCTTTCTTT.

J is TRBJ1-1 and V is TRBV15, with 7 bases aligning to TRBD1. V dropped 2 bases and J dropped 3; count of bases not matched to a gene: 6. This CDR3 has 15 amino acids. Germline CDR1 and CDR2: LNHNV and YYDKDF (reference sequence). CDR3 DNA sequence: TGTGCCACCAGCAGATCGGACAGGAGGGACACTGAAGCTTTCTTT. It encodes CATSRSDRRDTEAFF.

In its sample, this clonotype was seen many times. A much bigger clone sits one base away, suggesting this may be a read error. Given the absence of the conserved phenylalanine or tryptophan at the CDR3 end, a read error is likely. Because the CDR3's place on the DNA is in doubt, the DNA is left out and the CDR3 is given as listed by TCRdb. The chain's CDR3 is CSVVGTGEGL. This chain links TRBV29-1 with TRBJ1-4; the table's D call, TRBD1, was not checked against the DNA. The CDR3 is 10 residues long, counting both termini. Germline V gene data show CDR1 as SQVTM and CDR2 as ANQGSEA.

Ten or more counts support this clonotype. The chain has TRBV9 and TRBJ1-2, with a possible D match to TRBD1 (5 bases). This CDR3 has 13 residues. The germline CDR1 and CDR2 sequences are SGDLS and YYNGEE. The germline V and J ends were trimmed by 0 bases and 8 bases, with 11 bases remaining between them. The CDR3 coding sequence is TGTGCCAGCAGCGTAGAAGGGGAGGGGGGCTACACCTTC. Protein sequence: CASSVEGEGGYTF.

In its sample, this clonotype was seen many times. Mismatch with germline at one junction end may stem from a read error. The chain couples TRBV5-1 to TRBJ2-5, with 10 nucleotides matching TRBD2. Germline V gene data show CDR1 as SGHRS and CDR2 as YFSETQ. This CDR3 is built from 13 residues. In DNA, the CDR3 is TGTGCCAGCAGCTTAGCGGGGGGAGAGACCCAGTACTTC. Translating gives CASSLAGGETQYF.